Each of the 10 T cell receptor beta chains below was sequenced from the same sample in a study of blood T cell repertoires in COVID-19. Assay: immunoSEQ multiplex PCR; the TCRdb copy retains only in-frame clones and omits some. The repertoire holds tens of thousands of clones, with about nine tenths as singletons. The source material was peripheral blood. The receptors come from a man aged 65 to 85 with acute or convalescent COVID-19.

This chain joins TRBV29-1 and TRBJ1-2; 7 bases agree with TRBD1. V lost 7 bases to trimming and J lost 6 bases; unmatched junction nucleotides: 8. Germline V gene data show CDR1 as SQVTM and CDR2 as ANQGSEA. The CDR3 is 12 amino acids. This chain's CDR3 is CSALGGPDGYTF. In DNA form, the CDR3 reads TGCAGCGCCTTAGGGGGCCCCGATGGCTACACCTTC. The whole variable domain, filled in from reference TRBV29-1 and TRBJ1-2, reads SAVISQKPSRDICQRGTSLTIQCQVDSQVTMMFWYRQQPGQSLTLIATANQGSEATYESGFVIDKFPISRPNLTFSTLTVSNMSPEDSSIYLCSALGGPDGYTFGSGTRLTVV.

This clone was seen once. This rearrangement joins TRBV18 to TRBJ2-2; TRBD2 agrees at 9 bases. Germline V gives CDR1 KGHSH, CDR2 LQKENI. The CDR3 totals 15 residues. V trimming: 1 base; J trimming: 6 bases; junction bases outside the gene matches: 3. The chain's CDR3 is CASSPLAGESGELFF. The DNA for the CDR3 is TGTGCCAGCTCACCACTAGCGGGGGAGTCCGGGGAGCTGTTTTTT.

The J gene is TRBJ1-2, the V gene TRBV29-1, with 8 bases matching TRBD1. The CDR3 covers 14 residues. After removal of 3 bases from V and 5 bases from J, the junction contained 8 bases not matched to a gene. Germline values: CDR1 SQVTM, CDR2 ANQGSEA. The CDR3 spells CSVEVGQGWYGYTF. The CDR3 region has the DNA TGCAGCGTTGAGGTCGGACAGGGATGGTATGGCTACACCTTC. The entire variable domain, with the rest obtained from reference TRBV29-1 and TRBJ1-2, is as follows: SAVISQKPSRDICQRGTSLTIQCQVDSQVTMMFWYRQQPGQSLTLIATANQGSEATYESGFVIDKFPISRPNLTFSTLTVSNMSPEDSSIYLCSVEVGQGWYGYTFGSGTRLTVV.

CDR3 sequence: CASSRQGAYGYTF. The CDR3 DNA reads as TGTGCCAGCAGCCGGCAGGGGGCGTATGGCTACACCTTC. V usage is TRBV27 and J usage is TRBJ1-2; 8 positions agree with TRBD1. This CDR3 has 13 residues. The germline CDR1 and CDR2 sequences are MNHEY and SMNVEV (reference sequence). The ends lost 6 bases at V and 5 bases at J; junction bases unmatched: 5.

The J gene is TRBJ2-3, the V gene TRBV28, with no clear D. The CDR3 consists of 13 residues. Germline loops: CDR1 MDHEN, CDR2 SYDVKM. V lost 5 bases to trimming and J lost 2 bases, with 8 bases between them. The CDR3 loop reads CASSRGPTDTQYF. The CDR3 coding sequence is TGTGCCAGCAGTAGAGGCCCCACAGATACGCAGTATTTT.

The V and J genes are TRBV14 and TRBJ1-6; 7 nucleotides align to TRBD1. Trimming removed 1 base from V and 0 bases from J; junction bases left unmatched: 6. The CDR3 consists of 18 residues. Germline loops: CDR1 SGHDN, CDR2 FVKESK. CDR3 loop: CASSQGRGRFSYNSPLHF. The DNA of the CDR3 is TGTGCCAGCAGCCAAGGGAGGGGGCGCTTCTCCTATAATTCACCCCTCCACTTT.

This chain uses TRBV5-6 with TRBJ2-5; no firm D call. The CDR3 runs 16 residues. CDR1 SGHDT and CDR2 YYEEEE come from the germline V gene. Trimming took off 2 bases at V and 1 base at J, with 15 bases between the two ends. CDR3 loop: CASSFPVVSGQETQYF. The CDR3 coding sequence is TGTGCCAGCAGCTTCCCAGTGGTGTCAGGCCAAGAGACCCAGTACTTC.

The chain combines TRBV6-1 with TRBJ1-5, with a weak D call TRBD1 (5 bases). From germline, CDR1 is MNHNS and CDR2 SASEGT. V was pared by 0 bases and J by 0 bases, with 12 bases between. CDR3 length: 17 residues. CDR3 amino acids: CASSEAPGRASNQPQHF. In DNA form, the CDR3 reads TGTGCCAGCAGTGAAGCCCCGGGCAGGGCTAGCAATCAGCCCCAGCATTTT.

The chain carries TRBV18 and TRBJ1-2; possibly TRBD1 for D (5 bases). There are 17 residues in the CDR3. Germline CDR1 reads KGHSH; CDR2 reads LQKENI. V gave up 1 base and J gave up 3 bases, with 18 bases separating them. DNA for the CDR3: TGTGCCAGCTCACCACTGAACAGGAGACAGTCCGACTATGGCTACACCTTC. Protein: CASSPLNRRQSDYGYTF.

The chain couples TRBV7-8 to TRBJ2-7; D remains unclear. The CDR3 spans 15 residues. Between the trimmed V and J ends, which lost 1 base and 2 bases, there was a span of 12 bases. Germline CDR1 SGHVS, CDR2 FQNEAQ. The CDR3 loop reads CASSLGAGGTYEQYF. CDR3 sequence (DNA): TGTGCCAGCAGCTTAGGGGCAGGTGGAACCTACGAGCAGTACTTC.